Below are 14 T cell receptor beta chains sequenced from a single sample in a study of vaccination and CD4 T cells after COVID-19. The treatment denotes: approximately nine-day PBMC culture with coronavirus spike peptide pools or control peptides (ViraFEST assay). The antigens for these receptors are not known. With the Oncomine TCR Beta short-read assay, DNA from cultured CD4+ T cells was sequenced. TCRdb reanalysed the PCR reads using MiXCR and keeps one entry per CDR3 protein. The table lists about 19,000 distinct CDR3 sequences, 50% to 60% of them singletons. Specimen: CD4+ T cells from blood, cultured in vitro. These receptors came from a human donor who had recovered from COVID-19.

The chain employs TRBV30 and TRBJ1-1, with D perhaps TRBD1 (5 bases). CDR1 is GTSNPN and CDR2 is SVGIG in the germline V gene (reference sequence). The V end was cut by 0 bases, the J end by 6 bases, with 20 bases between. The CDR3 loop spans 16 amino acids. The CDR3 sequence: CAWSVGPPGAGAEAFF. The CDR3 DNA reads as TGTGCCTGGAGTGTAGGGCCCCCTGGAGCGGGGGCTGAAGCTTTCTTT.

The CDR3 reads CASSPPTNSYEQYF. For the CDR3, the DNA is TGTGCCAGCAGTCCCCCGACTAATTCCTACGAGCAGTACTTC. This rearrangement joins TRBV6-1 to TRBJ2-7; D possibly corresponds to TRBD2 (5 bases). V gave up 5 bases and J gave up 1 base, with 12 bases separating them. The CDR3 sequence is 14 residues long. Germline V gene lookup returns CDR1 MNHNS and CDR2 SASEGT.

This clonotype was detected only a few times. The chain has TRBV3-1 and TRBJ1-1; TRBD1 is a possible D gene (5 bases). The CDR3 extends over 13 amino acids. V was pared by 6 bases and J by 4 bases, with 12 bases between. The germline gives CDR1 LGHDT, CDR2 YNNKEL (reference sequence). Here the CDR3 DNA reads TGTGCCAGCAGAACCGAGGGACGCACTGAAGCTTTCTTT. Translating gives CASRTEGRTEAFF.

This rearrangement joins TRBV23-1 to TRBJ2-3; 10 bases are a match to TRBD1. TRBV23-1 is labeled an ORF, and its function is uncertain. J was trimmed by 2 bases and V by 3 bases; bases with no gene match: 8. The CDR3 has 17 residues. The CDR3 sequence: CASSHPGTGAATDTQYF. In nucleotides, the CDR3 is TGCGCCAGCAGTCATCCCGGGACAGGGGCCGCCACAGATACGCAGTATTTT.

The genes are TRBV7-2 and TRBJ2-3; D is possibly TRBD1 (6 bases). CDR1 and CDR2 from the germline V gene are SGHTA and FQGNSA. Trimming cost V 3 bases and J 0 bases, with 10 bases left between them. The CDR3 covers 15 residues. Here the CDR3 reads CASSFRGMSTDTQYF. The CDR3 region has the DNA TGTGCCAGCAGCTTCAGGGGTATGAGCACAGATACGCAGTATTTT.

The chain couples TRBV6-2 or TRBV6-3 to TRBJ1-5; perhaps TRBD1 as D (5 bases). V lost 5 bases and J lost 6, with 17 bases in between. This CDR3 comprises 15 residues. Germline V gene lookup returns CDR1 MNHEY and CDR2 SVGEGT. Here the CDR3 reads CASSSPFRGGQPQHF. The CDR3 DNA is TGTGCCAGCAGTAGCCCATTTCGCGGGGGTCAGCCCCAGCATTTT.

The chain carries TRBV6-1 and TRBJ2-3; 8 positions match TRBD2. V dropped 6 bases and J dropped 2; count of bases not matched to a gene: 4. Per germline, CDR1 MNHNS and CDR2 SASEGT. The CDR3 consists of 14 residues. DNA of the CDR3: TGTGCCAGCAGGTGGCGGGAGGTCACAGATACGCAGTATTTT. Translation: CASRWREVTDTQYF.

This clonotype has more than one count but fewer than ten. The rearrangement links TRBV30 to TRBJ1-1; weak D call: TRBD1 (6 bases). CDR1 GTSNPN and CDR2 SVGIG come from the germline V gene (reference sequence). This CDR3 has 13 residues. With 5 bases removed from V and 4 bases from J, the gap between germline ends came to 14 bases. The CDR3 coding sequence is TGTGCCTGGGCCCTCTCGGGGGCCACTGAAGCTTTCTTT. This encodes CAWALSGATEAFF.

V usage is TRBV20-1 and J usage is TRBJ1-5; D gene ambiguous. The CDR3 extends over 14 amino acids. Germline V gene data show CDR1 as DFQATT and CDR2 as SNEGSKA (reference sequence). V lost 4 bases and J lost 4, with 14 bases in between. This CDR3 is CSATSDGPNQPQHF. As DNA, the CDR3 is TGCAGTGCTACCTCGGACGGTCCAAATCAGCCCCAGCATTTT.

This chain links TRBV4-1 with TRBJ1-1, with D tentatively TRBD1 (5 bases). V lost 5 bases to trimming and J lost 3 bases, with 22 bases between them. Germline CDR1 reads MGHRA; CDR2 reads YSYEKL. The CDR3 totals 17 residues. CDR3 sequence reads: CASSRLRTKSVDTEAFF. The CDR3 DNA reads as TGCGCCAGCAGCAGATTGAGGACAAAGTCCGTGGACACTGAAGCTTTCTTT.

The chain has TRBV19 and TRBJ2-1; no definite D call. Per the germline V gene, CDR1 is LNHDA and CDR2 is SQIVND (reference sequence). This CDR3 comprises 15 residues. Trimming stripped 3 bases from V and 8 bases from J, with 17 bases between. CDR3 sequence: CASSISRGTVDEQFF. CDR3 bases: TGTGCCAGTAGTATCTCCCGTGGAACGGTGGATGAGCAGTTCTTC.

This rearrangement joins TRBV2 to TRBJ1-1; 7 nucleotides agree with TRBD1. Germline V gives CDR1 SNHLY, CDR2 FYNNEI. Unmatched junction bases numbered 7, after V lost 4 bases and J lost 8 bases. The CDR3 is 13 residues long. The CDR3 DNA reads as TGTGCCAGCAGTGGACAGGGATACGGGGAAGCTTTCTTT. Translating it yields CASSGQGYGEAFF. The whole variable domain, remainder taken from reference TRBV2 and TRBJ1-1, is EPEVTQTPSHQVTQMGQEVILRCVPISNHLYFYWYRQILGQKVEFLVSFYNNEISEKSEIFDDQFSVERPDGSNFTLKIRSTKLEDSAMYFCASSGQGYGEAFFGQGTRLTVV.

The chain has TRBV27 and TRBJ1-6; D possibly corresponds to TRBD1 (6 bases). Trimming took off 3 bases at V and 8 bases at J, with 20 bases between the two ends. The CDR3 is 17 residues long. The germline gives CDR1 MNHEY, CDR2 SMNVEV (reference sequence). CDR3 nucleotides: TGTGCCAGCAGTTTTAGGGAGGGGACATTAGGCCATTCACCCCTCCACTTT. Translation gives CASSFREGTLGHSPLHF.

This clonotype was picked up a small number of times. This sequence joins TRBV20-1 and TRBJ2-4, with a possible D match to TRBD2 (7 bases). Germline V gene sequence: CDR1 DFQATT, CDR2 SNEGSKA (reference sequence). Trimming cost V 5 bases and J 6 bases, with 20 bases left between them. The CDR3 extends over 15 amino acids. CDR3 in amino acids: CSASRGGPAGNIQYF. In DNA, the CDR3 is TGCAGTGCTTCCCGCGGGGGCCCAGCGGGAAACATTCAGTACTTC.